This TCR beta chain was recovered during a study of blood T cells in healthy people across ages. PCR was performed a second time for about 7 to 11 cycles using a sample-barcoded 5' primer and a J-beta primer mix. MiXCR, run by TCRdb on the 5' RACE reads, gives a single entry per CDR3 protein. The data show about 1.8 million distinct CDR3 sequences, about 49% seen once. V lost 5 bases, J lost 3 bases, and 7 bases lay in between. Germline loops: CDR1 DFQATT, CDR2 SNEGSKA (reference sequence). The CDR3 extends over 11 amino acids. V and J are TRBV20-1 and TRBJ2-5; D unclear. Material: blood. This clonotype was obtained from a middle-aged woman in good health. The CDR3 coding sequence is TGCAGTGCTCCTAGGAAAGAGACCCAGTACTTC. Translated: CSAPRKETQYF.